The clone carrying this T cell receptor (beta chain) was seen repeatedly, ten times or more. Through Arm-PCR of CDR3 regions and iRepertoire HTBI primers, TCR beta libraries were built. Using its own MiXCR run on the multiplex PCR reads, TCRdb lists one record per CDR3 protein. Here the sample spans more than 450,000 distinct CDR3 sequences, more than 10% being singletons. The data were obtained in a study of regulatory T cells in long-lasting Graves disease. Documented time point: newly diagnosed GD, antithyroid drugs for less than 3 months. From PBMCs, RNA was extracted and then used to make the TCR library. In germline, CDR1 is SGHAT, CDR2 FQNNGV. There are 12 residues in the CDR3. The germline V and J ends were trimmed by 0 bases and 10 bases, with 7 bases remaining between them. A further study also used this sample, focusing on T cells in Graves' hyperthyroidism and ophthalmopathy.

The source was peripheral blood mononuclear cells (PBMCs), collected at new diagnosis, from a patient treated with antithyroid drugs. This TCR was recovered from a woman aged 25 to 39 with Graves disease. The rearrangement links TRBV11-2 to TRBJ1-5; D unclear. CDR3 nucleotides: TGTGCCAGCAGCTTAGACACCAATCCCCAGCATTTT. It translates to CASSLDTNPQHF.